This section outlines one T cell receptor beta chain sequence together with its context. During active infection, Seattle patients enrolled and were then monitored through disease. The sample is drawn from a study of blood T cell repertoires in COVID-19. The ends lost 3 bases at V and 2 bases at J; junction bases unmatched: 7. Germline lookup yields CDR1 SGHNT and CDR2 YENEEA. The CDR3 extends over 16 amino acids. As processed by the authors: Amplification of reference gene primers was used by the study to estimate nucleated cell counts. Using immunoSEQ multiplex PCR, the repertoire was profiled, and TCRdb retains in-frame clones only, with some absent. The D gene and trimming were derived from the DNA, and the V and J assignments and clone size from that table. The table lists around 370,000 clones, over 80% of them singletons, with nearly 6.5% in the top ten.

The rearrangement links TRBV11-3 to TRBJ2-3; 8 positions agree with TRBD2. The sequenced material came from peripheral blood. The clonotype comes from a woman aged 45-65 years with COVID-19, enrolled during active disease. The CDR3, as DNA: TGTGCCAGCAGCTTCGGGGGGGCCCCCTCCACAGATACGCAGTATTTT. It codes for CASSFGGAPSTDTQYF.